A single sample is the source of the 24 T cell receptor beta chains below, sequenced in a study of post-analysis software for immune sequencing data. Unique molecular identifiers were carried by the TCR beta cDNA libraries. TCRdb re-analysed the PCR reads in MiXCR, keeping a single row per CDR3 protein. The table includes over 150,000 distinct CDR3 sequences, 35% to 40% detected once. The sample here was blood, taken after autologous hematopoietic stem cell transplantation. The receptors derive from a girl aged 10-17 years with multiple sclerosis.

In its sample, this clonotype was seen a few times. CDR3 nucleotides: TGTGCCAGCAGACTTCAGGGTCTGGACTATGGCTACACCTTC. Protein sequence: CASRLQGLDYGYTF. The V gene is TRBV6-1, the J gene TRBJ1-2; TRBD1 might be the D (5 bases). Germline lookup yields CDR1 MNHNS and CDR2 SASEGT. The germline V and J ends were trimmed by 6 bases and 3 bases, with 14 bases remaining between them. The CDR3 is 14 residues long.

This clonotype was picked up a small number of times. This rearrangement joins TRBV5-1 to TRBJ2-5, with D possibly matching TRBD1 (5 bases). Germline V gene data show CDR1 as SGHRS and CDR2 as YFSETQ. The CDR3 loop spans 17 amino acids. The V end lost 4 bases, the J end lost 3 bases, and 22 bases lay between the germline ends. In DNA, the CDR3 is TGCGCCAGCAGCGCCCCCAGGGTTAGGGGTATAGAAGAGACCCAGTACTTC. Protein product: CASSAPRVRGIEETQYF.

The chain joins TRBV12-3 or TRBV12-4 to TRBJ2-3; 8 bases agree with TRBD1. CDR3 length: 14 amino acids. Trimming cost V 5 bases and J 6 bases; bases outside gene matches: 7. The CDR3 is CASSPHRGIDTQYF. The CDR3 DNA is TGTGCCAGCAGTCCTCACAGGGGGATTGATACGCAGTATTTT.

This clonotype was found once. This may stem from a read error, because a much larger clone lies one nucleotide away. The CDR3 carries no conserved terminal phenylalanine or tryptophan, so it likely arises from a read error. The chain has TRBV12-3 or TRBV12-4 and TRBJ2-7; maybe TRBD1 (5 bases). V was pared by 6 bases and J by 2 bases, with 17 bases between. This CDR3 comprises 15 residues. The CDR3 sequence: CASRPSQGSPYEQYC. In DNA form, the CDR3 reads TGTGCCAGCAGGCCGTCCCAGGGTAGCCCCTACGAGCAGTACTGC.

This clonotype was counted between two and nine times. This chain links TRBV20-1 with TRBJ2-4; D gene uncertain. The DNA end is a closer match to TRBJ2-7, so the J assignment may be wrong. Per the germline V gene, CDR1 is DFQATT and CDR2 is SNEGSKA (reference sequence). The CDR3 has 12 amino acids. CDR3 coding DNA: TGCAGTGCTAGAGAATCGGAGATCGAGCAGTACTTC. Residues: CSARESEIEQYF.

The table lists this clonotype with many counts. The chain is built from TRBV7-3 and TRBJ2-1; 7 bases line up with TRBD2. There are 16 residues in the CDR3. Germline V gene sequence: CDR1 SGHTA, CDR2 FQGTGA. V was pared by 5 bases and J by 0 bases, with 7 bases of the junction left unmatched. The CDR3: CASSHTSESSYNEQFF. CDR3 DNA: TGTGCCAGCAGCCACACTAGCGAGAGCTCCTACAATGAGCAGTTCTTC.

This clonotype showed up many times. The V call is TRBV12-3 or TRBV12-4, the J call TRBJ1-2, with 8 positions matching TRBD1. The ends lost 5 bases at V and 5 bases at J; junction bases unmatched: 7. This CDR3 has 14 amino acids. The CDR3 DNA follows: TGTGCCAGCAGTCCGACAGGGGTGGGGTATGGCTACACCTTC. It is translated as CASSPTGVGYGYTF.

The chain employs TRBV3-1 and TRBJ2-7; 7 nucleotides align to TRBD1. V trimming: 0 bases; J trimming: 7 bases; junction bases outside the gene matches: 15. The CDR3 covers 17 residues. Germline values: CDR1 LGHDT, CDR2 YNNKEL (reference sequence). Written as DNA, the CDR3 is TGTGCCAGCAGCCAAGATGGCAGGGGGTATGCCCACAATGAGCAGTACTTC. Translated, it gives CASSQDGRGYAHNEQYF.

This clonotype has just a few counts. The chain is built from TRBV29-1 and TRBJ2-7; 14 bases align to TRBD2. Gene TRBJ2-5 matches the end of the DNA better, so the J call may be wrong. Germline CDR1 and CDR2: SQVTM and ANQGSEA. This CDR3 is built from 14 residues. The CDR3 sequence is CSVGTSGSMETQYF. CDR3 sequence (DNA): TGCAGCGTCGGGACTAGCGGGAGTATGGAGACCCAGTACTTC.

The chain carries TRBV7-9 and TRBJ2-1; tentatively, D is TRBD1 (6 bases). Germline V lookup: CDR1 SEHNR, CDR2 FQNEAQ (reference sequence). Trimming pared 5 bases from V and 5 bases from J, leaving 13 bases between. CDR3 length: 14 amino acids. Here the CDR3 DNA reads TGTGCCAGCAGCCGAGGGGACAACCACAATGAGCAGTTCTTC. Translation: CASSRGDNHNEQFF.

There are a few counts of this clonotype. The rearrangement links TRBV15 to TRBJ2-1; D is perhaps TRBD1 or TRBD2 (5 bases each). CDR1 is LNHNV and CDR2 is YYDKDF in the germline V gene (reference sequence). The V end was cut by 5 bases, the J end by 1 base, with 18 bases between. The CDR3 is 17 amino acids. The CDR3 DNA sequence: TGTGCCACCAGCTCAGAGCAGGGAAGCGGATCCTACAATGAGCAGTTCTTC. This sequence encodes CATSSEQGSGSYNEQFF.

This clonotype appeared many times. The V gene is TRBV29-1, the J gene TRBJ2-1, with TRBD1 matching over 8 bases. This CDR3 has 13 residues. The V segment lost 3 bases and the J segment 7 bases; nucleotides outside the gene matches: 5. Germline V gene lookup returns CDR1 SQVTM and CDR2 ANQGSEA. This CDR3 is CSVDRGRVNEQFF. Here the CDR3 DNA reads TGCAGCGTTGACAGGGGGCGCGTTAATGAGCAGTTCTTC.

By share of the sample, this clonotype is medium-sized. V and J are TRBV2 and TRBJ2-7; D remains unclear. Germline CDR1 and CDR2: SNHLY and FYNNEI. V was pared by 3 bases and J by 3 bases, with 0 bases between. This CDR3 comprises 10 residues. This CDR3 reads CASSDYEQYF. CDR3 nucleotides: TGTGCCAGCAGTGACTACGAGCAGTACTTC.

There are a few counts of this clonotype. The gene calls are TRBV18 and TRBJ1-2; D is undetermined. Trimming left V 2 bases short and J 3 bases short, with 22 bases between. CDR1 is KGHSH and CDR2 is LQKENI in the germline V gene. The CDR3 has 18 amino acids. The CDR3 sequence: CASSPGPGFELNHYGYTF. CDR3 sequence (DNA): TGTGCCAGCTCACCAGGCCCCGGCTTTGAACTCAATCACTATGGCTACACCTTC.

This clonotype was recorded a few times. One end of the junction does not line up with germline, which may come from a read error. The chain recombines TRBV7-7 with TRBJ2-5; D is uncertain. The CDR3 runs to 13 residues. Germline loops: CDR1 SSHAT, CDR2 FNYEAQ (reference sequence). For the CDR3, the DNA is TGTGCTAGCAGCCCGATGCTCCAAGAGACCCAGTACTTC. Protein sequence: CASSPMLQETQYF.

The V and J genes are TRBV5-1 and TRBJ2-2; no clear D gene. The CDR3 length is 15 residues. Trimming removed 0 bases from V and 2 bases from J, with 8 bases in between. Germline V gene sequence: CDR1 SGHRS, CDR2 YFSETQ. Written as DNA, the CDR3 is TGCGCCAGCAGCTTGGCCCCACCTAACACCGGGGAGCTGTTTTTT. Amino acids: CASSLAPPNTGELFF.

This rearrangement joins TRBV9 to TRBJ2-1; TRBD2 matches at 8 bases. With V trimmed by 10 bases and J by 6 bases, 15 bases remained unmatched. In germline, CDR1 is SGDLS, CDR2 YYNGEE. The CDR3 runs 15 residues. The CDR3 reads CAFPCSGVSGNEQFF. CDR3 in DNA: TGTGCCTTTCCCTGTAGCGGGGTATCGGGCAATGAGCAGTTCTTC.

In nucleotides, the CDR3 is TGTGCCATCAGTGAGTCGGGTAGCGGGGTCCAAGAGACCCAGTACTTC. This sequence encodes CAISESGSGVQETQYF. The V gene is TRBV10-3, the J gene TRBJ2-5, with 8 bases lining up with TRBD2. Germline V gene data show CDR1 as ENHRY and CDR2 as SYGVKD. The V and J ends lost 0 bases and 1 base, in that order; junction bases with no gene match: 4. The CDR3 totals 16 residues.

The chain links TRBV20-1 to TRBJ1-2, with D unclear. The CDR3 runs 11 residues. Germline loops: CDR1 DFQATT, CDR2 SNEGSKA (reference sequence). V shed 3 bases and J shed 7 bases, with 9 bases lying between them. Here the CDR3 DNA reads TGCAGTGCTAGTTTATCTGGTGGCTACACCTTC. Translation gives CSASLSGGYTF.

V gene TRBV2 combines with J gene TRBJ2-7, with 8 bases aligning to TRBD1. The J call is uncertain, as TRBJ2-4 better fits the DNA end. CDR1 is SNHLY and CDR2 is FYNNEI in the germline V gene. The CDR3 loop spans 13 amino acids. The CDR3 sequence is CASRFGQGNIQYF. In DNA, the CDR3 is TGTGCCAGCAGGTTCGGACAGGGAAACATTCAGTACTTC.

This clonotype was recorded only once. V is TRBV12-3 or TRBV12-4 and J is TRBJ2-1; tentative D call: TRBD2 (6 bases). The CDR3 has 15 amino acids. Trimming removed 5 bases at V and 3 bases at J, with 14 bases between. The chain's CDR3 is CASSLGLKVYNEQFF. The CDR3 DNA sequence: TGTGCCAGCAGTCTGGGACTCAAAGTCTACAATGAGCAGTTCTTC.

Only a few counts were recorded for this clonotype. The chain joins TRBV6-5 to TRBJ1-4; TRBD1 is a possible D gene (5 bases). The V end was cut by 0 bases, the J end by 3 bases, with 11 bases between. The CDR3 spans 16 residues. Germline lookup yields CDR1 MNHEY and CDR2 SVGAGI. The CDR3 DNA reads as TGTGCCAGCAGTTACTCGGGGCAGACACCTAATGAAAAACTGTTTTTT. It encodes CASSYSGQTPNEKLFF.

In its sample, this clonotype was seen a few times. The chain couples TRBV7-3 to TRBJ2-5, with a weak D call TRBD1 (5 bases). The germline gives CDR1 SGHTA, CDR2 FQGTGA. The CDR3 is 16 residues long. V lost 5 bases, J lost 4 bases, and 20 bases lay in between. The CDR3 sequence is CASSLWGQGSSETQYF. Here the CDR3 DNA reads TGTGCCAGCAGCCTTTGGGGTCAGGGATCGTCAGAGACCCAGTACTTC. The whole variable domain, remainder taken from reference TRBV7-3 and TRBJ2-5, is GAGVSQTPSNKVTEKGKYVELRCDPISGHTALYWYRQSLGQGPEFLIYFQGTGAADDSGLPNDRFFAVRPEGSVSTLKIQRTERGDSAVYLCASSLWGQGSSETQYFGPGTRLLVL.

The rearrangement uses TRBV7-2 and TRBJ1-5, with a possible D match to TRBD1 (5 bases). CDR1 and CDR2 from the germline V gene are SGHTA and FQGNSA. This CDR3 comprises 13 residues. Trimming removed 2 bases from V and 4 bases from J, with 6 bases in between. CDR3 sequence reads: CASSLRGNQPQHF. The CDR3 region has the DNA TGTGCCAGCAGCTTAAGGGGAAATCAGCCCCAGCATTTT.